This T cell receptor beta chain was sequenced in a study of T cells in Graves' hyperthyroidism and ophthalmopathy. Study outcomes and limitations: Researchers report that a 13 V-J model separated ophthalmopathy from stable hyperthyroidism.

There were TCR beta CDR3 regions amplified from RNA transcripts. First-round RT-PCR with HTBI primers amplified the TCR CDR3 region. MiXCR, run by TCRdb on the multiplex PCR reads, gives a single entry per CDR3 protein. Among fewer than 800,000 distinct CDR3 sequences listed, less than 20% were seen once. For Graves' hyperthyroidism to be stable, ophthalmopathy could not progress within 18 months. Source material for PBMCs was about 11 ml fresh peripheral blood. Comments on this clonotype: Antigen unknown.

The V and J ends lost 6 bases and 5 bases, in that order; junction bases with no gene match: 10. The CDR3 is 14 residues long. In germline, CDR1 is SGHRS, CDR2 YFSETQ. The chain joins TRBV5-1 to TRBJ2-7, with 8 bases identical to TRBD1. The receptor's source is a man aged 18 to 30 with Graves' hyperthyroidism. Sample: blood. In nucleotides, the CDR3 is TGCGCCAGCAAGGTAAGGACAGGGTACCACGAGCAGTACTTC. It specifies CASKVRTGYHEQYF.